This note documents a single T cell receptor (beta chain) sequence. This sample stems from a study of blood T cell repertoires in COVID-19. Study information: The samples span acute and convalescent COVID-19 from the United States, Italy and Spain.

The CDR3 totals 14 residues. V was cut by 2 bases and J by 5 bases, with 11 bases left in between. Germline V gene data show CDR1 as SNHLY and CDR2 as FYNNEI. Authors' processing steps: Reference gene primer amplification yielded estimated nucleated cell counts. Profiling relied on immunoSEQ multiplex PCR, and the TCRdb table lists in-frame clones only, not all of them. The V and J calls and clone size are taken from that table; D and trimming were inferred from the DNA. The sample has roughly 150,000 clones, around four fifths seen once. The chain carries TRBV2 and TRBJ2-3; D perhaps matches TRBD2 (6 bases). Sequencing used PBMCs or T cells enriched from blood (not recorded which). This TCR was sampled from a woman in her forties or fifties who had recovered from COVID-19. For the CDR3, the DNA is TGTGCCAGCAGTGAAATTGACGGGAGAGATACGCAGTATTTT. Its translation: CASSEIDGRDTQYF.